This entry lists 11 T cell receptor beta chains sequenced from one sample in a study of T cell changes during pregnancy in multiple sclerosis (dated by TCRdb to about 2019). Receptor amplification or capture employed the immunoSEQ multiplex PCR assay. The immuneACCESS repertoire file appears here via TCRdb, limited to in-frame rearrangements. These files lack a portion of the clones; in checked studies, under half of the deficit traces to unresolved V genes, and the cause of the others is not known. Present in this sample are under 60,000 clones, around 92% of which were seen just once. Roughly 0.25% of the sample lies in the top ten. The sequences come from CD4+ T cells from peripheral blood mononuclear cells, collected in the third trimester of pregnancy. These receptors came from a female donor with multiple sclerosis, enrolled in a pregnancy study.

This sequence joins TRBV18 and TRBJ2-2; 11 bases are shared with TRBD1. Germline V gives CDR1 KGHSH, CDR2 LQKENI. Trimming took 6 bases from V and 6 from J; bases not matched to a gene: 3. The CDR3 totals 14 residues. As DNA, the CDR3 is TGTGCCAGCTCGGGACAGGGGGTCGCCGGGGAGCTGTTTTTT. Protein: CASSGQGVAGELFF.

The CDR3 reads CAISESGGNYNEQFF. DNA for the CDR3: TGTGCCATCAGTGAGTCTGGCGGGAACTACAATGAGCAGTTCTTC. The chain joins TRBV10-3 to TRBJ2-1; D might be TRBD2 (6 bases). With 0 bases removed from V and 3 bases from J, the gap between germline ends came to 9 bases. The CDR3 is 15 residues long. Germline lookup yields CDR1 ENHRY and CDR2 SYGVKD.

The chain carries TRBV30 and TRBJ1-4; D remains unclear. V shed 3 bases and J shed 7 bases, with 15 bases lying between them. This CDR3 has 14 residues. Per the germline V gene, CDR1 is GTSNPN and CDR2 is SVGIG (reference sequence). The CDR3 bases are TGTGCCTGGAGGCCATCGTGGCTTGTTGAAAAACTGTTTTTT. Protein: CAWRPSWLVEKLFF.

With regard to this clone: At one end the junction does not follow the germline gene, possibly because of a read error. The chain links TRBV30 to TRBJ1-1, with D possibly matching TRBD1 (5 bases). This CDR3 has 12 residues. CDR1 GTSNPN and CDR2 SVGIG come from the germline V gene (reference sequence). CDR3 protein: CAWDRQRLKLGF. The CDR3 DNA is TGTGCCTGGGACAGACAACGGCTGAAGCTGGGCTTT.

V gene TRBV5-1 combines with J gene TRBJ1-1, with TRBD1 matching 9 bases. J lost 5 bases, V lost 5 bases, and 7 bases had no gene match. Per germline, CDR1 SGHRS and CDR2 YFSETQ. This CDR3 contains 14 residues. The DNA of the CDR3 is TGCGCCAGCAGGCGTACAGGGGGCGGGACTGAAGCTTTCTTT. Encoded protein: CASRRTGGGTEAFF.

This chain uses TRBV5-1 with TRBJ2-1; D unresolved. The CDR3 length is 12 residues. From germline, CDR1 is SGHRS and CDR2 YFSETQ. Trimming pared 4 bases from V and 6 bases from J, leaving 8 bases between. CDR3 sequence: CASSPSRNEQFF. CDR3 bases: TGCGCCAGCAGCCCTTCCCGCAATGAGCAGTTCTTC.

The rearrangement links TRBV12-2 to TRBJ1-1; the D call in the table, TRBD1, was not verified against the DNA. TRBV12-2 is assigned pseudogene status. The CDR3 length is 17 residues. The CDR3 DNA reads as TGTGCAAGTCGCTCTACCCCCTCTACAGAAGAGAACACTGAAGCTTTCTTT. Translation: CASRSTPSTEENTEAFF.

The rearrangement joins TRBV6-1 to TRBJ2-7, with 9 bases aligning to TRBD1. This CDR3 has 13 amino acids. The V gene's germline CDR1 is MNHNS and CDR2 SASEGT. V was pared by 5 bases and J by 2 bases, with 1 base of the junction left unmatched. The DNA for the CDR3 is TGTGCCAGCAGTAGGGACAGGGCCTACGAGCAGTACTTC. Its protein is CASSRDRAYEQYF.

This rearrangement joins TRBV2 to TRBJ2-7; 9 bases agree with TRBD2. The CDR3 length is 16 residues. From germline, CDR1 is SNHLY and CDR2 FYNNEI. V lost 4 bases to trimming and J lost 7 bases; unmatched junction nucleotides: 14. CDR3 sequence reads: CASSARAAGGPEEQYF. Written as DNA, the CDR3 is TGTGCCAGCAGTGCAAGAGCGGCGGGGGGGCCAGAAGAGCAGTACTTC.

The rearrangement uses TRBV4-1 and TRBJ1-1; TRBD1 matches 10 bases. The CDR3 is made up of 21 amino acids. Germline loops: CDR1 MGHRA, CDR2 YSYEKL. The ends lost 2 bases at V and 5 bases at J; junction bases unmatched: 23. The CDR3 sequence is CASSQLPGQGRLFKLRTEAFF. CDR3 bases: TGCGCCAGCAGCCAACTGCCGGGACAGGGGCGCCTTTTCAAGTTGAGGACTGAAGCTTTCTTT.

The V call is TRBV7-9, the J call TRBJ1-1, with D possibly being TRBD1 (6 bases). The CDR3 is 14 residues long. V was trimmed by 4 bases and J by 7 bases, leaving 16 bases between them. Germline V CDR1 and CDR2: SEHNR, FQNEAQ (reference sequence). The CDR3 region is CASSSPGGANEAFF. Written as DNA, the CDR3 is TGTGCCAGCAGCTCCCCGGGGGGCGCGAATGAAGCTTTCTTT.